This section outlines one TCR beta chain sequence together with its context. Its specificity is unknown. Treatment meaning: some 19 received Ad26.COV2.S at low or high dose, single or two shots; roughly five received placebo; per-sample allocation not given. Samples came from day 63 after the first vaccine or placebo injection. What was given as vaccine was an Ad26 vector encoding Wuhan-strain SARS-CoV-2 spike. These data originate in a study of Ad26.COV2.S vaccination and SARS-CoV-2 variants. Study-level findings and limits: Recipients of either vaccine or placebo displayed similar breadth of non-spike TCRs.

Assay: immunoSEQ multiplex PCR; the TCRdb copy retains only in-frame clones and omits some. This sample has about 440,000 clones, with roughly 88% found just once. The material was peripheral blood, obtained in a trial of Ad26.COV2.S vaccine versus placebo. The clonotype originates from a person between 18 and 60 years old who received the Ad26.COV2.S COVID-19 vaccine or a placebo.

This CDR3 is CASSSTSGTATDTQYF. The CDR3 DNA reads TGTGCCAGCAGCTCGACTAGCGGGACTGCCACAGATACGCAGTATTTT. The V call is TRBV5-6, the J call TRBJ2-3; TRBD2 matches 11 bases. In germline, CDR1 is SGHDT, CDR2 YYEEEE. V gave up 3 bases and J gave up 2 bases; unmatched junction bases: 5. This CDR3 has 16 residues.